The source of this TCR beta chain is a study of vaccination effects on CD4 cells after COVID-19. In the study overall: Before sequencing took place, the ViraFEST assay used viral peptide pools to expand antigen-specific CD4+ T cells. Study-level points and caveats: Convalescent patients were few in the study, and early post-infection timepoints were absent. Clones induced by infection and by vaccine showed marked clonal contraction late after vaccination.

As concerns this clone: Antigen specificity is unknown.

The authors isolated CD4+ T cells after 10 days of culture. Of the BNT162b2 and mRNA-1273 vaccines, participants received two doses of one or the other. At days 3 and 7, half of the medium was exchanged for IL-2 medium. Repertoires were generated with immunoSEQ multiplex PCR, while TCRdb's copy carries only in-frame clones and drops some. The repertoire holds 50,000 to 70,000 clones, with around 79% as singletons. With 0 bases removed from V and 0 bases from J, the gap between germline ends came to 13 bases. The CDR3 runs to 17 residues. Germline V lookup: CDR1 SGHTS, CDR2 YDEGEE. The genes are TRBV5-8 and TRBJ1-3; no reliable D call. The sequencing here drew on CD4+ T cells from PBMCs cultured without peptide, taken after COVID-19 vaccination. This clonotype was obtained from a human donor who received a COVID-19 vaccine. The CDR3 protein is CASSLVFGHHSGNTIYF. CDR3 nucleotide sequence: TGTGCCAGCAGCTTGGTTTTCGGCCACCACTCTGGAAACACCATATATTTT.